This passage covers 22 T cell receptor beta chains from one sample sequenced in a study of T-cell memory formation after mild COVID-19. TCRdb re-called the 5' RACE reads with MiXCR, one entry per CDR3 protein. Of around 300,000 distinct CDR3 sequences listed, approximately 13% are singletons. The source material was PBMCs or a T cell subset sorted from them (not recorded which). The receptor set was obtained from a man aged 18-30 years who had mild COVID-19 (a few samples of this study predate the infection). Cell type and time point are not known.

The gene calls are TRBV6-5 and TRBJ2-2; D not certain. Per the germline V gene, CDR1 is MNHEY and CDR2 is SVGAGI. The germline V and J ends were trimmed by 0 bases and 7 bases, with 15 bases remaining between them. This CDR3 spans 16 amino acids. CDR3 sequence: CASSYSLSRFGGELFF. The CDR3 DNA is TGTGCCAGCAGTTACTCACTATCCCGATTCGGCGGGGAGCTGTTTTTT.

The chain carries TRBV11-1 and TRBJ1-1; no firm D call. The CDR3 runs 12 residues. Looked up from germline, CDR1 is SGHAT and CDR2 is FQDESV (reference sequence). Between the trimmed V and J ends, which lost 6 bases and 7 bases, there was a span of 12 bases. CDR3 protein: CASRHDRSEAFF. In DNA form, the CDR3 reads TGTGCCAGCAGACATGACCGAAGTGAAGCTTTCTTT.

This chain links TRBV4-1 with TRBJ2-1; TRBD2 aligns across 7 bases. V lost 1 base and J lost 3; bases outside the gene matches: 12. The CDR3 consists of 18 residues. Germline CDR1 reads MGHRA; CDR2 reads YSYEKL. The chain's CDR3 is CASSQANTAGMVYNEQFF. Written as DNA, the CDR3 is TGCGCCAGCAGCCAAGCCAATACAGCGGGGATGGTCTACAATGAGCAGTTCTTC.

This clonotype was seen more than once but under ten times. The chain is built from TRBV7-2 and TRBJ2-1; no reliable D call. Trimming removed 6 bases at V and 8 bases at J, with 8 bases between. CDR3 length: 11 amino acids. Germline V lookup: CDR1 SGHTA, CDR2 FQGNSA. CDR3 region: CASSWVDEQFF. CDR3 nucleotides: TGTGCCAGCAGTTGGGTGGATGAGCAGTTCTTC.

Many counts were recorded for this clonotype. This chain uses TRBV11-2 with TRBJ2-7; D is ambiguous. The length of the CDR3 is 15 residues. Germline V gene lookup returns CDR1 SGHAT and CDR2 FQNNGV. The V end lost 6 bases, the J end lost 0 bases, and 15 bases lay between the germline ends. Here the CDR3 reads CASSTPIGISYEQYF. The CDR3 DNA follows: TGTGCCAGCAGTACTCCTATAGGGATCTCCTACGAGCAGTACTTC.

This clonotype was seen more than once but under ten times. V and J are TRBV4-2 and TRBJ1-2, with 9 bases lining up with TRBD1. Unmatched junction bases numbered 5, after V lost 1 base and J lost 2 bases. Germline loops: CDR1 LGHNA, CDR2 YNFKEQ. CDR3 length: 16 residues. The CDR3 region is CASSQASGTGNYGYTF. Written as DNA, the CDR3 is TGTGCCAGCAGCCAAGCATCCGGGACAGGGAACTATGGCTACACCTTC.

This clonotype appeared a few times. The CDR3 bases are TGCGCCAGCAGCCAAGAGGGACTCCGAAAGGACCCGGCTCAGCCCCAGCATTTT. It encodes CASSQEGLRKDPAQPQHF. V is TRBV4-1 and J is TRBJ1-5; TRBD1 is a possible D gene (5 bases). Trimming pared 0 bases from V and 6 bases from J, leaving 21 bases between. Germline CDR1 MGHRA, CDR2 YSYEKL. The CDR3 spans 18 residues.

CDR3 in amino acids: CSVERAGDEQYF. The CDR3 DNA reads TGCAGCGTTGAAAGGGCAGGGGACGAGCAGTACTTC. The chain joins TRBV29-1 to TRBJ2-7, with a possible D match to TRBD1 (6 bases). The V gene lost 2 bases and the J gene lost 5 bases, with 10 bases spanning the gap. CDR1 is SQVTM, CDR2 ANQGSEA, per germline. CDR3 length: 12 amino acids.

This clonotype has a count of ten or more. The chain is built from TRBV7-8 and TRBJ2-1, with no clear D. There are 14 residues in the CDR3. V lost 2 bases to trimming and J lost 1 base, with 6 bases between them. Per the germline V gene, CDR1 is SGHVS and CDR2 is FQNEAQ. CDR3 in amino acids: CASSLSLSYNEQFF. The CDR3, as DNA: TGTGCCAGCAGCTTATCACTGTCCTACAATGAGCAGTTCTTC. Combining the CDR3 with reference TRBV7-8 and TRBJ2-1 gives the whole variable domain GAGVSQSPRYKVAKRGQDVALRCDPISGHVSLFWYQQALGQGPEFLTYFQNEAQLDKSGLPSDRFFAERPEGSVSTLKIQRTQQEDSAVYLCASSLSLSYNEQFFGPGTRLTVL.

The rearrangement joins TRBV12-3 or TRBV12-4 to TRBJ2-5; D possibly corresponds to TRBD1 (6 bases). V was trimmed by 6 bases and J by 3 bases, leaving 14 bases between them. The CDR3 sequence is 14 residues long. As DNA, the CDR3 is TGTGCCAGCAGCCTCGGGACAATAAAAGAGACCCAGTACTTC. This sequence encodes CASSLGTIKETQYF.

This clonotype was seen a handful of times. The chain uses TRBV2 and TRBJ2-5, with 7 positions matching TRBD2. This CDR3 has 14 residues. The V segment lost 2 bases and the J segment 7 bases; nucleotides outside the gene matches: 7. CDR1 and CDR2 (germline): SNHLY, FYNNEI. The CDR3 sequence: CASSETSGEGTQYF. DNA for the CDR3: TGTGCCAGCAGTGAAACAAGCGGGGAGGGGACCCAGTACTTC.

The chain combines TRBV10-3 with TRBJ1-2, with TRBD1 as a possible D gene (5 bases). There are 12 residues in the CDR3. Germline V CDR1 and CDR2: ENHRY, SYGVKD. V lost 11 bases, J lost 4 bases, and 14 bases lay in between. CDR3 DNA: TGTGCCGCCGACGAGGGGTCCTATGGCTACACCTTC. Translated, it gives CAADEGSYGYTF.

This clonotype was recorded a few times. The chain employs TRBV20-1 and TRBJ1-3; a weak D match, TRBD1 (5 bases). This CDR3 comprises 14 residues. The V end lost 3 bases, the J end lost 0 bases, and 9 bases lay between the germline ends. Germline-derived CDR1 and CDR2 are DFQATT and SNEGSKA (reference sequence). In DNA, the CDR3 is TGCAGTGCTAGGTCAGGGCCCTCTGGAAACACCATATATTTT. Amino acids: CSARSGPSGNTIYF.

The table lists this clonotype with a few counts. The chain employs TRBV6-1 and TRBJ2-2; TRBD1 might be the D (6 bases). The CDR3 has 15 residues. V lost 5 bases to trimming and J lost 3 bases, with 13 bases between them. Germline lookup yields CDR1 MNHNS and CDR2 SASEGT. Here the CDR3 DNA reads TGTGCCAGCAGTTATACAGGGACGTACACCGGGGAGCTGTTTTTT. This codes for CASSYTGTYTGELFF.

This clonotype has just a few counts. The chain joins TRBV9 to TRBJ1-1, with a possible D match to TRBD1 (5 bases). Per germline, CDR1 SGDLS and CDR2 YYNGEE. Trimming left V 1 base short and J 3 bases short, with 10 bases between. This CDR3 has 14 residues. CDR3 coding DNA: TGTGCCAGCAGCGTAAGTCCGACAGACACTGAAGCTTTCTTT. It yields the protein CASSVSPTDTEAFF.

This clonotype was counted ten times or more. The chain employs TRBV12-3 or TRBV12-4 and TRBJ2-2; D ambiguous. The CDR3 is 14 amino acids. The germline V and J ends were trimmed by 7 bases and 9 bases, with 18 bases remaining between them. CDR3 amino acids: CASTEVGVLRELFF. CDR3 nucleotide sequence: TGTGCCAGCACCGAGGTTGGGGTTCTAAGGGAGCTGTTTTTT.

This chain uses TRBV29-1 with TRBJ2-7; D possibly uses TRBD1 or TRBD2 (6 bases each). The CDR3 extends over 13 amino acids. CDR1 and CDR2 (germline): SQVTM, ANQGSEA. The germline V and J ends were trimmed by 5 bases and 5 bases, with 16 bases remaining between them. CDR3 sequence reads: CSVRTGASNEQYF. CDR3 DNA: TGCAGCGTTAGGACGGGGGCGAGCAACGAGCAGTACTTC.

This clonotype was found a few times. The chain links TRBV12-3 or TRBV12-4 to TRBJ2-1, with TRBD2 matching 8 bases. The V gene end was trimmed by 2 bases and the J gene end by 6 bases; junction bases not matched to a gene: 6. CDR3 size: 15 residues. CDR3 sequence: CASSLWAGGGNEQFF. In nucleotides, the CDR3 is TGTGCCAGCAGTTTATGGGCGGGGGGTGGCAATGAGCAGTTCTTC.

This clonotype was seen a few times. The rearrangement links TRBV6-2 or TRBV6-3 to TRBJ2-3, with D possibly being TRBD1 or TRBD2 (6 bases each). Germline CDR1 MNHEY, CDR2 SVGEGT. CDR3 size: 24 residues. V lost 2 bases and J 5 bases, leaving 41 bases between the germline ends. CDR3 residues: CASSYGLGGWYSHPSSQIGDTQYF. The CDR3 bases are TGTGCCAGCAGTTACGGCCTGGGGGGCTGGTATAGTCATCCAAGCTCCCAGATAGGAGATACGCAGTATTTT.

This clonotype was recorded a few times. This sequence joins TRBV20-1 and TRBJ1-2; 8 nucleotides agree with TRBD1. V lost 4 bases and J lost 2; bases outside the gene matches: 0. The CDR3 consists of 12 residues. Germline values: CDR1 DFQATT, CDR2 SNEGSKA (reference sequence). The CDR3 here is CSANRGNYGYTF. For the CDR3, the DNA is TGCAGTGCTAACAGGGGGAACTATGGCTACACCTTC.

This clonotype was seen ten or more times. The rearrangement uses TRBV19 and TRBJ1-1; 7 positions match TRBD1. The trim removed 7 bases at V and 1 base at J, leaving 9 bases unmatched. The CDR3 runs to 15 residues. Germline V lookup: CDR1 LNHDA, CDR2 SQIVND (reference sequence). In DNA, the CDR3 is TGTGCCAGTAACTCGCGGGACAGAGGGAACACTGAAGCTTTCTTT. Translating gives CASNSRDRGNTEAFF.

This clonotype was observed a few times. The chain links TRBV28 to TRBJ2-7; TRBD1 agrees at 12 bases. The CDR3 loop spans 16 amino acids. The germline gives CDR1 MDHEN, CDR2 SYDVKM. V lost 2 bases and J lost 4; bases outside the gene matches: 6. The CDR3 DNA follows: TGTGCCAGCAGTTTAAGCGGGACAGGGGGCTTGTACGAGCAGTACGTC. It encodes CASSLSGTGGLYEQYV.